The rows below give T cell receptor beta chains drawn from one sample of a study of shared clonotypes between healthy human individuals. Libraries were prepared by immunoSEQ multiplex PCR; TCRdb keeps only in-frame clonotypes and omits some of them. The sample lists 2,500,000 or so clones; roughly 93% were seen once. Sample: naive CD4+ T cells from PBMCs. Receptor source: a man aged 18 to 35 in good health. Some clones in this sample may be carry-over from other donors' samples. CDR3s include the opening cysteine and the closing phenylalanine or tryptophan. Each record gives: V gene, clone size, CDR3 protein. Expanded clones get a size class; other rows say once, few or many, or leave the size out.

V: TRBV6-5
size: NA
CDR3: CASRSTGSGNTIYF

V: TRBV5-1
size: NA
CDR3: CASTPGHNNEQFF

V: TRBV30
size: NA
CDR3: CAWADSGLGKNIQYF

V: TRBV28
size: NA
CDR3: CASSPPPRDEQYF

V: TRBV27
size: NA
CDR3: CASSTYGTGATGYGYTF

V: TRBV10-2
size: NA
CDR3: CASSAGDRGPYNEQFF

V: TRBV6-5
size: NA
CDR3: CASSYSRGAGANVLTF

V: TRBV7-3
size: NA
CDR3: CASSLTGLLDSGANVLTF

V: TRBV2
size: NA
CDR3: CASSAGGSPYEQYF

V: TRBV18
size: NA
CDR3: CASSPGTGEYEQYF

V: TRBV11-2
size: NA
CDR3: CASSLSSGRDKKNIQYF

V: TRBV4-3
size: NA
CDR3: CASSRSTDPNQPQHF

V: TRBV28
size: NA
CDR3: CASSRPNRGYTF

V: TRBV6-1
size: few
CDR3: CASRGLAGKAGELFF

V: TRBV7-2
size: NA
CDR3: CASSPLISGANVLTF

V: TRBV18
size: once
CDR3: CASSPLRTPMTYEQYF

V: TRBV10-3
size: NA
CDR3: CAISEYPPAGLVTGELFF

V: TRBV18
size: NA
CDR3: CASSPMRAFADTQYF

V: TRBV28
size: NA
CDR3: CASSFLTGGLNTEAFF

V: TRBV29-1
size: once
CDR3: CSVDPLAGGLYEQFF

V: TRBV7-2
size: NA
CDR3: CASSLKNQHIGFNEQFF

V: TRBV5-4
size: NA
CDR3: CASSSEVTSGEYF